This TCR beta chain was recorded in a study of blood T cell repertoires in COVID-19. Study background: Whether acute or convalescent, the COVID-19 samples came from the United States, Italy and Spain.

Here immunoSEQ multiplex PCR was the method, and the copy in TCRdb shows in-frame clones only, minus some. This repertoire shows around 390,000 clones, around nine tenths found once; its top ten account for about a tenth. For recovered donors of Cohort 3, there were two negative PCRs, clearance, or symptom resolution. The sample comprised PBMCs or T cells enriched from blood (not recorded which). The TCR comes from a woman in her fifties or sixties who had recovered from COVID-19.

In DNA form, the CDR3 reads TGTGCCAGCAGAAATGACGGGAGCTCCTATAATTCACCCCTCCACTTT. This encodes CASRNDGSSYNSPLHF. V gene TRBV27 combines with J gene TRBJ1-6; D is undetermined. The CDR3 is 16 residues long. The V and J ends lost 6 bases and 0 bases respectively, with 12 bases between them. The germline V gene encodes CDR1 MNHEY and CDR2 SMNVEV (reference sequence).